These 6 T cell receptor beta chains were sequenced from one sample in a study of siplizumab effects on memory and regulatory T cells. Clones were read by immunoSEQ multiplex PCR, and TCRdb kept only the in-frame ones, dropping some. The sample includes more than 45,000 clones, over 85% of them seen just once. Sequenced sample: CD8+ T cells sorted from blood. The origin of the receptors is a human donor in good health.

J is TRBJ1-1 and V is TRBV7-9, with 9 positions matching TRBD1. From germline, CDR1 is SEHNR and CDR2 FQNEAQ (reference sequence). V shed 6 bases, J shed 7 bases, and the junction held 12 bases outside the gene matches. The CDR3 contains 15 residues. CDR3 DNA: TGTGCCAGCAGTCTAGGGGGACAGGGACTCCGTGAAGCTTTCTTT. Encoded protein: CASSLGGQGLREAFF.

As regards this clone: Relative to the germline gene, one junction end is altered; a read error may explain this. This chain joins TRBV7-7 and TRBJ2-1, with 14 bases lining up with TRBD2. Germline CDR1 and CDR2: SSHAT and FNYEAQ (reference sequence). The CDR3 contains 18 residues. CDR3 nucleotides: TGTGCTAGCAGCTTCCGGACTAGCGGGAGGACGGTCTACAATGAGCAGTTCTTC. It translates to CASSFRTSGRTVYNEQFF.

The V and J genes are TRBV13 and TRBJ1-2; D gene uncertain. The V and J ends lost 3 bases and 0 bases respectively, with 5 bases between them. CDR1 PRHDT and CDR2 FYEKMQ come from the germline V gene (reference sequence). The CDR3 consists of 13 residues. CDR3 bases: TGTGCCAGCAGCTTGGGTTCTAACTATGGCTACACCTTC. Amino acids: CASSLGSNYGYTF.

This chain links TRBV5-4 with TRBJ2-7, with TRBD2 as a possible D gene (5 bases). The V end was cut by 0 bases, the J end by 0 bases, with 10 bases between. The CDR3 spans 15 residues. Germline CDR1 is SGHNT and CDR2 is YYREEE (reference sequence). The CDR3 loop reads CASSLGEWRSYEQYF. In DNA form, the CDR3 reads TGTGCCAGCAGCTTGGGGGAGTGGCGCTCCTACGAGCAGTACTTC.

The rearrangement links TRBV6-1 to TRBJ2-7; tentative D call: TRBD1 (6 bases). Trimming left V 3 bases short and J 3 bases short, with 9 bases between. Germline V gene sequence: CDR1 MNHNS, CDR2 SASEGT. The CDR3 extends over 13 amino acids. The CDR3 protein is CASSDLDSYEQYF. CDR3 in DNA: TGTGCCAGCAGTGATTTGGACAGCTACGAGCAGTACTTC.

This sequence joins TRBV9 and TRBJ2-1, with TRBD2 matching 10 bases. CDR3 length: 15 amino acids. Germline assignment: CDR1 SGDLS and CDR2 YYNGEE. V shed 2 bases and J 5 bases; nucleotides not matched to a gene: 4. The CDR3 sequence: CASSVSGRAHNEQFF. CDR3 DNA sequence: TGTGCCAGCAGCGTCAGCGGGAGGGCCCACAATGAGCAGTTCTTC.